The T cell receptor beta chain under discussion was sequenced for a study of blood T cell repertoires in COVID-19. Study-wide context: Nucleic acid was either cDNA or gDNA, and it came from T cells, B-cell-depleted T cells, or PBMCs.

In Seattle, patients joined the study during active infection and were tracked longitudinally. The CDR3 runs to 13 residues. The J segment lost 1 base and the V segment lost 6 bases, leaving 2 bases of the junction unmatched. Germline V gene data show CDR1 as MNHEY and CDR2 as SVGAGI. Comment on this clone: Other DNA sequences of this sample code for an identical CDR3.

TCRdb's table, derived via immunoSEQ multiplex PCR, lists solely in-frame clones and lacks some. The sample holds under 400,000 clones; about 91% are singletons and the top ten take approximately 1.8%. The chain employs TRBV6-5 and TRBJ1-1, with 7 nucleotides matching TRBD1. Sequencing was carried out using peripheral blood. This receptor was obtained from a woman between 25 and 40 years old with COVID-19, enrolled during active disease. The CDR3 reads CASRRQGNTEAFF. The CDR3 nucleotides read TGTGCCAGCAGGAGACAGGGGAACACTGAAGCTTTCTTT.